The 10 T cell receptor beta chains given below trace back to one sample, sequenced in a study of blood T cell repertoires in COVID-19 (dated by TCRdb to 2020 to 2022). Libraries were made using the immunoSEQ multiplex PCR assay. TCRdb's version of the immuneACCESS table is confined to in-frame rearrangements and falls short of the full clone set. An unresolved V gene accounts for under half of the shortfall where checked; the remainder is of unknown origin. For this sample the table gives some 160,000 clones, of which around 90% were detected only once. The biggest ten clones account for roughly 5% of the sample. The source material was peripheral blood. The receptors were sampled from a man in his late teens or twenties with COVID-19, enrolled during active disease.

The V gene is TRBV11-2, the J gene TRBJ1-2, with 12 bases lining up with TRBD1. Per germline, CDR1 SGHAT and CDR2 FQNNGV. Trimming removed 5 bases from V and 4 bases from J; junction bases left unmatched: 8. The CDR3 totals 16 residues. The chain's CDR3 is CASSGGQGARGYGYTF. The CDR3 bases are TGTGCCAGCAGCGGGGGACAGGGGGCGCGGGGCTATGGCTACACCTTC. Drawing the rest from reference TRBV11-2 and TRBJ1-2, the complete variable domain is EAGVAQSPRYKIIEKRQSVAFWCNPISGHATLYWYQQILGQGPKLLIQFQNNGVVDDSQLPKDRFSAERLKGVDSTLKIQPAKLEDSAVYLCASSGGQGARGYGYTFGSGTRLTVV.

This chain uses TRBV2 with TRBJ1-4, with TRBD1 as a possible D gene (5 bases). Trimming took 6 bases from V and 6 from J, leaving 14 bases between them. Looked up from germline, CDR1 is SNHLY and CDR2 is FYNNEI. CDR3 length equals 14 residues. DNA for the CDR3: TGTGCCAGCAGCGTGGCCTGGGGGGATGAAAAACTGTTTTTT. This encodes CASSVAWGDEKLFF.

The V gene is TRBV3-1 (or the pseudogene TRBV3-2), the J gene TRBJ2-1; 13 positions agree with TRBD2. The CDR3 sequence is 17 residues long. V dropped 7 bases and J dropped 4; count of bases not matched to a gene: 10. The germline V gene encodes CDR1 LGHDT and CDR2 YNNKEL (reference sequence). CDR3 DNA sequence: TGTGCCAGCACCGGGACTAGCGGGGTTTTGCCTTACAATGAGCAGTTCTTC. Encoded protein: CASTGTSGVLPYNEQFF.

This chain uses TRBV5-6 with TRBJ1-2, with D possibly being TRBD1 (6 bases). The CDR3 is 14 amino acids. The V end lost 1 base, the J end lost 8 bases, and 15 bases lay between the germline ends. CDR1 SGHDT and CDR2 YYEEEE come from the germline V gene. The CDR3, as DNA: TGTGCCAGCAGCTTGCCACAGGGCGTTTGGGGCTACACCTTC. As protein: CASSLPQGVWGYTF. The variable domain in full, completed from reference TRBV5-6 and TRBJ1-2, reads DAGVTQSPTHLIKTRGQQVTLRCSPKSGHDTVSWYQQALGQGPQFIFQYYEEEERQRGNFPDRFSGHQFPNYSSELNVNALLLGDSALYLCASSLPQGVWGYTFGSGTRLTVV.

V gene TRBV5-1 combines with J gene TRBJ2-2; 10 positions match TRBD1. Germline V gene lookup returns CDR1 SGHRS and CDR2 YFSETQ. Trimming took 0 bases from V and 5 from J; bases not matched to a gene: 10. The CDR3 consists of 18 residues. The DNA for the CDR3 is TGCGCCAGCAGCTTGGTGGGACAGGGGCTAATCGGAACCGGGGAGCTGTTTTTT. Translating it yields CASSLVGQGLIGTGELFF.

The chain employs TRBV11-1 and TRBJ2-7, with D hard to call. The V end was cut by 1 base, the J end by 4 bases, with 11 bases between. This CDR3 has 14 amino acids. The germline CDR1 and CDR2 sequences are SGHAT and FQDESV (reference sequence). CDR3 loop: CASSLGARKYEQYF. The DNA for the CDR3 is TGTGCCAGCAGCTTAGGAGCTAGGAAGTACGAGCAGTACTTC.

This clone is medium-sized by share. The chain links TRBV9 to TRBJ1-2, with 10 nucleotides matching TRBD1. Germline CDR1 and CDR2: SGDLS and YYNGEE. Trimming at V came to 2 bases and at J to 8 bases, leaving 9 bases not matched to a gene. The CDR3 covers 15 residues. The CDR3 DNA reads TGTGCCAGCAGCGTCCGGACAGGGGGAGGGCTAGGCTACACCTTC. Translating it yields CASSVRTGGGLGYTF.

This sequence joins TRBV2 and TRBJ2-1, with a weak D call TRBD2 (6 bases). Per the germline V gene, CDR1 is SNHLY and CDR2 is FYNNEI. The germline V and J ends were trimmed by 4 bases and 4 bases, with 11 bases remaining between them. CDR3 length equals 14 residues. Here the CDR3 reads CASSGRDLYNEQFF. Here the CDR3 DNA reads TGTGCCAGCAGTGGGCGGGACCTATACAATGAGCAGTTCTTC.

The chain has TRBV28 and TRBJ2-3; the D gene is possibly TRBD1 (5 bases). CDR1 and CDR2 from the germline V gene are MDHEN and SYDVKM. Trimming stripped 6 bases from V and 2 bases from J, with 15 bases between. The CDR3 is 15 amino acids. The CDR3 coding sequence is TGTGCCAGCAGCCCCCGGACACCCTCCACAGATACGCAGTATTTT. This sequence encodes CASSPRTPSTDTQYF.

This chain uses TRBV14 with TRBJ2-5; 8 positions agree with TRBD2. The CDR3 length is 18 residues. Unmatched junction bases numbered 15, after V lost 5 bases and J lost 1 base. CDR1 and CDR2 from the germline V gene are SGHDN and FVKESK. CDR3 sequence: CASSTENGTRLSQETQYF. The CDR3 DNA sequence: TGTGCCAGCAGCACAGAAAATGGGACTAGGCTGTCCCAAGAGACCCAGTACTTC.